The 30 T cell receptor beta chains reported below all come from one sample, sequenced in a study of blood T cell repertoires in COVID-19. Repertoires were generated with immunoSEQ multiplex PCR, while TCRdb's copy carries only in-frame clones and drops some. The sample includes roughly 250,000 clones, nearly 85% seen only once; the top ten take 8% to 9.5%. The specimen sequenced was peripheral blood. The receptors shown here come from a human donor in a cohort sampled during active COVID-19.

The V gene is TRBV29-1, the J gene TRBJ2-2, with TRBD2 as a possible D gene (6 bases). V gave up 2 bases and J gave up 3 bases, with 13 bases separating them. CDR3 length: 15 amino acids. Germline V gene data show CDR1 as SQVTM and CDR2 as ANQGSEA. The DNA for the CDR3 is TGCAGCGTTGAAAGACTAGAAGATGACACCGGGGAGCTGTTTTTT. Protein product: CSVERLEDDTGELFF.

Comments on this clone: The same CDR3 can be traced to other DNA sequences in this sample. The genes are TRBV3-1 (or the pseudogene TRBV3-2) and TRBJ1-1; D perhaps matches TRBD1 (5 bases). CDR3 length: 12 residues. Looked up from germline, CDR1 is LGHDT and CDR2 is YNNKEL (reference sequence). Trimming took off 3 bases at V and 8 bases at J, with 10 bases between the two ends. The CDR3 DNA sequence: TGTGCCAGCAGCCACTCGCGGGGGGAAGCTTTCTTT. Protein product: CASSHSRGEAFF.

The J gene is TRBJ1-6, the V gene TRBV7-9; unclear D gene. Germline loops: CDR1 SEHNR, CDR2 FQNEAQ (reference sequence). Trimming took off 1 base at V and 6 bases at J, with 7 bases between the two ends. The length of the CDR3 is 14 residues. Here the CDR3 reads CASSLGARNSPLHF. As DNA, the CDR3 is TGTGCCAGCAGCTTAGGGGCCCGTAATTCACCCCTCCACTTT.

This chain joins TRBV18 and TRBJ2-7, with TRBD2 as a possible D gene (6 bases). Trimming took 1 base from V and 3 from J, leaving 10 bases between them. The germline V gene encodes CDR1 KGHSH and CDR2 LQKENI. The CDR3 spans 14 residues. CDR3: CASSPRGDLYEQYF. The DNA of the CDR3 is TGTGCCAGCTCACCACGGGGGGACCTCTACGAGCAGTACTTC.

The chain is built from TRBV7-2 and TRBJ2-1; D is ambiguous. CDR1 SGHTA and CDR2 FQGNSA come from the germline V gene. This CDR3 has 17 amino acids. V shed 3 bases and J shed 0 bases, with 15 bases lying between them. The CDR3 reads CASSFDEPFSSYNEQFF. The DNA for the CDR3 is TGTGCCAGCAGCTTTGATGAGCCCTTTAGCTCCTACAATGAGCAGTTCTTC. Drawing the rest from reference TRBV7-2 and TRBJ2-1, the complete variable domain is GAGVSQSPSNKVTEKGKDVELRCDPISGHTALYWYRQSLGQGLEFLIYFQGNSAPDKSGLPSDRFSAERTGGSVSTLTIQRTQQEDSAVYLCASSFDEPFSSYNEQFFGPGTRLTVL.

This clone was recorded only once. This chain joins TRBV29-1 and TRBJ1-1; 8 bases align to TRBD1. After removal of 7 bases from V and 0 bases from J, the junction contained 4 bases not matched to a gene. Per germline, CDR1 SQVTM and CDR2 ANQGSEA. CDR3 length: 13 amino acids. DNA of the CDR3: TGCAGCGCCAAGACAGGGGTGAACACTGAAGCTTTCTTT. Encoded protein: CSAKTGVNTEAFF.

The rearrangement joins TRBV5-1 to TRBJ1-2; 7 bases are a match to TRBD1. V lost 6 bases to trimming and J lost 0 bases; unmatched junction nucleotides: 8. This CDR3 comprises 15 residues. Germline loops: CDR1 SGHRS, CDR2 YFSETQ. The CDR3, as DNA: TGCGCCAGCAACCGGGACAGCAAAACTAACTATGGCTACACCTTC. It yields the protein CASNRDSKTNYGYTF.

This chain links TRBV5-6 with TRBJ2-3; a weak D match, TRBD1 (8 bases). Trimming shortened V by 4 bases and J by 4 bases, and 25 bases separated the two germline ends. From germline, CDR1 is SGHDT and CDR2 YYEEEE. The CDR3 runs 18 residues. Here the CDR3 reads CASSRGDRFPRDSDTQYF. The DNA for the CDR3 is TGTGCCAGCAGCCGGGGGGACAGGTTCCCTCGGGATTCAGATACGCAGTATTTT.

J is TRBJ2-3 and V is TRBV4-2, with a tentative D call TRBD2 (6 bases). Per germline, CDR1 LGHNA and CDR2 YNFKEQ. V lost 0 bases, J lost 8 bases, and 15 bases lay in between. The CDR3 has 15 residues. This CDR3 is CASSQDGGRVGTQYF. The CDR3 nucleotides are TGTGCCAGCAGCCAAGATGGGGGGAGAGTTGGTACGCAGTATTTT.

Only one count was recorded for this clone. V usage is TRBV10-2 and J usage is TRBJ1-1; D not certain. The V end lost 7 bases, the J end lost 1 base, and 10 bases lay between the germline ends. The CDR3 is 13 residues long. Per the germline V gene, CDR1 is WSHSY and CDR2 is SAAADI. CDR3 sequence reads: CASTREGNTEAFF. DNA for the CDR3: TGCGCCAGCACAAGGGAGGGGAACACTGAAGCTTTCTTT.

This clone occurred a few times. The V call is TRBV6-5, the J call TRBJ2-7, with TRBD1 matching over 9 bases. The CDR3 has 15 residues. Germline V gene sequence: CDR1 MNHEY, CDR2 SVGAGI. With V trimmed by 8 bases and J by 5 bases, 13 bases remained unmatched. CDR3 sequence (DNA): TGTGCCAGCCGAATCTCCGGGACAGGGAGACACGAGCAGTACTTC. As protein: CASRISGTGRHEQYF.

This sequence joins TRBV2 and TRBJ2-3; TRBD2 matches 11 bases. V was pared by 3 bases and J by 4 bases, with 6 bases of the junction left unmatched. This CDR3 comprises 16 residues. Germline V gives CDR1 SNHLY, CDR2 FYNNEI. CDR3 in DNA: TGTGCCAGCAGTGACTTCCTAGCGGGAGGTCCAGATACGCAGTATTTT. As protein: CASSDFLAGGPDTQYF.

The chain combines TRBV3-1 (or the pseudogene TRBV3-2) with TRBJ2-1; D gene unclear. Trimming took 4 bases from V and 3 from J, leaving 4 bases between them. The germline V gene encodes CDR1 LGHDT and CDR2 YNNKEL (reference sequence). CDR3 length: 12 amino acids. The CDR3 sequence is CASSPSYNEQFF. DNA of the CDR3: TGTGCCAGCAGCCCTAGCTACAATGAGCAGTTCTTC.

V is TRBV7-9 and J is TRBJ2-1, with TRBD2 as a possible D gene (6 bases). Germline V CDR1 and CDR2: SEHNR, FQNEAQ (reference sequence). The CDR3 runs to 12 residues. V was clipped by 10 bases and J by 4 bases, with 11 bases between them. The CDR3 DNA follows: TGTGCCACGGGGGTCAGTTACAATGAGCAGTTCTTC. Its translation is CATGVSYNEQFF.

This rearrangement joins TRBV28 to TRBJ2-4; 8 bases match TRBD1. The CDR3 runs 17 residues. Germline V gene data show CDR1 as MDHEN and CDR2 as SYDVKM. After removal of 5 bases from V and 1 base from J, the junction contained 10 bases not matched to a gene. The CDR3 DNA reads TGTGCCAGCAGTCCTCCGGGCGGACAGGGTGCCAAAAACATTCAGTACTTC. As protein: CASSPPGGQGAKNIQYF.

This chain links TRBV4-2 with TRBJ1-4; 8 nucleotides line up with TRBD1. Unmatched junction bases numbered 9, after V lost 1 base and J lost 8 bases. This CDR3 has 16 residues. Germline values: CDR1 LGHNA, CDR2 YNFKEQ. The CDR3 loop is CASSQVDGTGDEKLFF. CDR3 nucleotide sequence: TGTGCCAGCAGCCAAGTGGACGGGACAGGAGACGAAAAACTGTTTTTT.

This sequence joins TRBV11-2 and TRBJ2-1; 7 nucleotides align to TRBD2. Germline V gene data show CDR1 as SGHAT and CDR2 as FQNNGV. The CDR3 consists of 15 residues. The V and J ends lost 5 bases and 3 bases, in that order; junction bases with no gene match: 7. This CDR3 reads CASSVGLADYNEQFF. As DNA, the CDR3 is TGTGCCAGCAGCGTCGGCCTAGCGGACTACAATGAGCAGTTCTTC.

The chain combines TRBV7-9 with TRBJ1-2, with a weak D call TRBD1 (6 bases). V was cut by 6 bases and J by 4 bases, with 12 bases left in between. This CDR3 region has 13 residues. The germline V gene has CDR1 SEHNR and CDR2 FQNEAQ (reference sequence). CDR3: CASRSNRAYGYTF. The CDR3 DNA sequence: TGTGCCAGCAGGAGTAACAGGGCCTATGGCTACACCTTC. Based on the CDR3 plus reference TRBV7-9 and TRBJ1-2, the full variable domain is DTGVSQNPRHKITKRGQNVTFRCDPISEHNRLYWYRQTLGQGPEFLTYFQNEAQLEKSRLLSDRFSAERPKGSFSTLEIQRTEQGDSAMYLCASRSNRAYGYTFGSGTRLTVV.

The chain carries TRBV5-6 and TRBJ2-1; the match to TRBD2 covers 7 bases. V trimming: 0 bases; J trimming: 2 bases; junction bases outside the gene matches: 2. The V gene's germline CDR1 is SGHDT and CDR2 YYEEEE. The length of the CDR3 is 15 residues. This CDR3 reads CASSLVGGPYNEQFF. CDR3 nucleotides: TGTGCCAGCAGCTTGGTGGGAGGGCCCTACAATGAGCAGTTCTTC. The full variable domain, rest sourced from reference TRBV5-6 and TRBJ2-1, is DAGVTQSPTHLIKTRGQQVTLRCSPKSGHDTVSWYQQALGQGPQFIFQYYEEEERQRGNFPDRFSGHQFPNYSSELNVNALLLGDSALYLCASSLVGGPYNEQFFGPGTRLTVL.

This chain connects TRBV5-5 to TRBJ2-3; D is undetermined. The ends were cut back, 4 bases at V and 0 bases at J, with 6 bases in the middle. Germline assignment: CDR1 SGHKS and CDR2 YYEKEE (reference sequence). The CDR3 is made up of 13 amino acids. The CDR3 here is CASSPVSTDTQYF. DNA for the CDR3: TGTGCCAGCAGCCCAGTTAGCACAGATACGCAGTATTTT. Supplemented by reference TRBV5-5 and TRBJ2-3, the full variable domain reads DAGVTQSPTHLIKTRGQQVTLRCSPISGHKSVSWYQQVLGQGPQFIFQYYEKEERGRGNFPDRFSARQFPNYSSELNVNALLLGDSALYLCASSPVSTDTQYFGPGTRLTVL.

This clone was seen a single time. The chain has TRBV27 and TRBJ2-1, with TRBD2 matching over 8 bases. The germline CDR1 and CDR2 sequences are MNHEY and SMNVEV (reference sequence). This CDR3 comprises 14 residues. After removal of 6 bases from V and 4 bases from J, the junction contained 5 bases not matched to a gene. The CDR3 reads CASSQRGRYNEQFF. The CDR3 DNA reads TGTGCCAGCAGCCAGCGGGGGCGTTACAATGAGCAGTTCTTC.

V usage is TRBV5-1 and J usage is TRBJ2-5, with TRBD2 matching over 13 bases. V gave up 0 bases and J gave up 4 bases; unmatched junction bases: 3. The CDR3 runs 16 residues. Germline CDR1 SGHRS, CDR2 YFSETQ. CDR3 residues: CASSLEGLAGPETQYF. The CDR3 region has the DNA TGCGCCAGCAGCTTGGAGGGACTAGCGGGACCAGAGACCCAGTACTTC.

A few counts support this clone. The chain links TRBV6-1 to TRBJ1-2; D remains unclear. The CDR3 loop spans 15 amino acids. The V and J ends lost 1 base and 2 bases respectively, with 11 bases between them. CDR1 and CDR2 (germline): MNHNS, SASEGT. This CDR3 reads CASSEGPGSNYGYTF. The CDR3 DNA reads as TGTGCCAGCAGTGAAGGCCCGGGATCGAACTATGGCTACACCTTC.

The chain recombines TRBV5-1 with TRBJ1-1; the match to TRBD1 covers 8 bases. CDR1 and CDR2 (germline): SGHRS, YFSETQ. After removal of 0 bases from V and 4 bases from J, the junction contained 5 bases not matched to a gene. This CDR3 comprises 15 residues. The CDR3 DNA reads TGCGCCAGCAGCTTGGAAGGACAGGGTAGCACTGAAGCTTTCTTT. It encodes CASSLEGQGSTEAFF. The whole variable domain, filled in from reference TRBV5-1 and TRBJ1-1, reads KAGVTQTPRYLIKTRGQQVTLSCSPISGHRSVSWYQQTPGQGLQFLFEYFSETQRNKGNFPGRFSGRQFSNSRSEMNVSTLELGDSALYLCASSLEGQGSTEAFFGQGTRLTVV.

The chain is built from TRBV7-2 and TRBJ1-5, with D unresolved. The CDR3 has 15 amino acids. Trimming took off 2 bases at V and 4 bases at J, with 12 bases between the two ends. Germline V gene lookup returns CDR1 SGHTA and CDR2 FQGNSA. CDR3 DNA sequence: TGTGCCAGCAGCTTACATAAGGCGGGAAATCAGCCCCAGCATTTT. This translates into CASSLHKAGNQPQHF.

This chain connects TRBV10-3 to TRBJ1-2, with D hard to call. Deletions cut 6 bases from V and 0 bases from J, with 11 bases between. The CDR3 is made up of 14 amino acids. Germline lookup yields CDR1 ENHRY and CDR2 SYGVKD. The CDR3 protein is CAISDGLANYGYTF. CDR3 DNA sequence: TGTGCCATCAGCGACGGCCTAGCTAACTATGGCTACACCTTC.

CDR3 amino acids: CASSMDRGRGYNEQFF. The CDR3 DNA reads TGTGCCAGCAGTATGGACAGGGGGCGCGGCTACAATGAGCAGTTCTTC. The chain combines TRBV6-6 with TRBJ2-1; 11 nucleotides align to TRBD1. Germline V gives CDR1 MNHNY, CDR2 SVGAGI (reference sequence). This CDR3 contains 16 residues. J gave up 3 bases and V 5 bases, and 6 bases lay outside the gene matches.

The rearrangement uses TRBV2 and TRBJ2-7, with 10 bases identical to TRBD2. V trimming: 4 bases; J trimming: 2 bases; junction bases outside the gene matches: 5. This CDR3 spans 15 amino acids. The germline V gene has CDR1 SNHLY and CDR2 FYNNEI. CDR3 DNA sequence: TGTGCCAGCAGTGCCGTAGCGGGGGGCCCCTACGAGCAGTACTTC. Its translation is CASSAVAGGPYEQYF.

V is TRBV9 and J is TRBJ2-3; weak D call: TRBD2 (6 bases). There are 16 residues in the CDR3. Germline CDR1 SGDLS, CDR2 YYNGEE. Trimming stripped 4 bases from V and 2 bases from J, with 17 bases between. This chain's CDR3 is CASSPGTSSYTDTQYF. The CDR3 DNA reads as TGTGCCAGCAGCCCCGGGACTTCATCCTACACAGATACGCAGTATTTT.

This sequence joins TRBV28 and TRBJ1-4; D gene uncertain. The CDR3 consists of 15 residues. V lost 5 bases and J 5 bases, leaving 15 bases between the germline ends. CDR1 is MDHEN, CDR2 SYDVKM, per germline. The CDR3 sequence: CASSQERRRNEKLFF. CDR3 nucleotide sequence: TGTGCCAGCAGTCAGGAGAGGAGGCGGAATGAAAAACTGTTTTTT.